This TCR beta chain originates from a study of blood T cell repertoires in COVID-19. Study-wide background: Sites across the United States, Italy and Spain contributed samples from acute and convalescent COVID-19. T cells, B-cell-depleted T cells, or PBMCs supplied cDNA or gDNA.

The germline V gene encodes CDR1 SGHRS and CDR2 YFSETQ. Trimming took 4 bases from V and 3 from J, leaving 11 bases between them. This CDR3 has 15 residues. Per the authors' pipeline: Amplification of reference gene primers was used by the study to estimate nucleated cell counts. Sequencing was performed with immunoSEQ multiplex PCR; in TCRdb, only in-frame clones are kept and a portion is missing. Clonal size and the V and J genes are those of that table, whereas D and trimming came from the DNA. Among 120,000 or so clones, approximately 81% were seen once, and the ten largest hold 3.5% to 4%. This TCR was recovered from a woman aged 50 to 60 with acute or convalescent COVID-19. The chain carries TRBV5-1 and TRBJ1-6, with D unclear. The specimen sequenced was peripheral blood. The CDR3 region is CASSAVPNYNSPLHF. As DNA, the CDR3 is TGCGCCAGCAGCGCAGTACCGAACTATAATTCACCCCTCCACTTT.